This T cell receptor beta chain was captured in a study of PD-L1 blockade in urothelial cancer. Study-level background: Blood was subjected to analysis at 3 weeks (second dose) and 6 weeks following treatment start. Regarding the study as a whole: When pretreatment blood TCR clonality was below the median, it predicted better survival.

The germline V gene encodes CDR1 SGHRS and CDR2 YFSETQ. The CDR3 consists of 16 residues. The V gene lost 0 bases and the J gene lost 1 base, with 8 bases spanning the gap. Each patient presented with locally advanced or metastatic urothelial carcinoma. Every patient provided from 1 to 8 samples, collected pretreatment and on-treatment. Concerning this clone: What it recognizes is unknown.

Repertoires were generated with immunoSEQ multiplex PCR, while TCRdb's copy carries only in-frame clones and drops some. The sample carries 25,000 to 35,000 clones, more than 75% recorded once. Sample: PBMCs, taken around atezolizumab (anti-PD-L1) treatment. This TCR was sampled from a man in his fifties with urothelial cancer. The J gene is TRBJ2-6, the V gene TRBV5-1; tentatively, D is TRBD1 (5 bases). CDR3: CASSLGAGSGANVLTF. The CDR3 coding sequence is TGCGCCAGCAGCTTGGGGGCAGGGTCTGGGGCCAACGTCCTGACTTTC.